This T cell receptor beta chain was retrieved from a study of OX40 agonist ivuxolimab in advanced cancers. Study conclusions and caveats: Both blood CD4+ and CD8+ T cells showed clonal growth by week 6 at 0.1 to 3.0 mg/kg.

Clones were read by immunoSEQ multiplex PCR, and TCRdb kept only the in-frame ones, dropping some. The sample contains more than 30,000 clones, roughly 77% of which appear only once. Deletions cut 6 bases from V and 2 bases from J, with 14 bases between. The germline V gene encodes CDR1 KGHSH and CDR2 LQKENI. The CDR3 spans 14 residues. Regarding this clone: Its specificity is not known.

Material: CD4+ or CD8+ T cells sorted from blood, obtained in a trial of the OX40 agonist ivuxolimab. The TCR comes from an adult with an advanced solid tumor such as melanoma, head and neck, liver or kidney cancer. The genes are TRBV18 and TRBJ2-7; D is tentatively TRBD1 or TRBD2 (5 bases each). CDR3 nucleotides: TGTGCCAGCTCCCCCGGGACGGTAACCTACGAGCAGTACTTC. Translating gives CASSPGTVTYEQYF.